This TCR beta chain was captured in a study of cytomegalovirus exposure and HLA in healthy donors (dated by TCRdb to about 2017). Background on the whole study: In an earlier analysis of under 600 of the donors, approximately 260 Gb of sequence data and about 110 million unique TCR beta sequences from about 179 million T cells were reported. Among the roughly 410 genotyped donors, approximately 81% belonged to the genetic ancestry cluster associated with self-reported Caucasian donors. An early release that covered 640 HLA-typed donors contained approximately 300 gigabases of sequencing data and tens of millions of unique TCR sequences. All discovery cohort repertoires had been generated on a single sequencing platform. Using immunosequencing, the study profiled T cell repertoires from some 670 subjects and related those repertoires to cytomegalovirus serostatus. Because of strong linkage in the cohort, roughly five DR-DQ haplotypes were treated as single units for association and clustering. A later analysis re-examined previously published TCR beta repertoires from several hundred donors and added high-resolution HLA genotyping to investigate patterns of TCR occurrence. Genome-wide SNP genotypes for about three fifths of the roughly 700 donors were used in a later genetic analysis, which treated that subset as a discovery cohort. The study aimed to test whether cataloging public T cell receptors could reveal signatures of past pathogen exposure. In addition to the first cohort of 650 to 750 subjects, a separate validation cohort of 130 or so different subjects was used. Across around 400 genotyped donors of the cohort, an average of about 240,000 unique TCR beta nucleotide sequences per donor were sequenced, and roughly a sixth of those sequences were non-productive. Donor age, sex, ethnicity and CMV serostatus were collected together with the repertoire data. To decide whether each TCR beta V gene segment behaved as functional or pseudogenic, an earlier analysis of fewer than 750 of the donors relied on high-throughput TCR beta sequencing. The study combined high-throughput TCR immunosequencing, statistical association of individual TCRs with disease status, and machine learning to predict cytomegalovirus infection status. The number of donors typed differed by locus, with roughly 620-630 for A, B, C, DRB1 and DQB1, 522 for DQA1, approximately 570 for DPA1, and approximately 470 for DPB1. Class I and class II HLA loci were covered by the typing at four-digit resolution. In the later analysis, no new phenotypic data were used to find candidate immune exposures; instead, reliance was placed on TCR beta sequences and their occurrence across donors.

Here is what the overall study found, with its caveats: The authors suggested that the approach could potentially be extended to other disease states and immunological phenotypes. In a later genetic analysis, a missense DCLRE1C variant was associated with V-gene and J-gene trimming of TCR beta chains, and the association was replicated in an independent cohort. The study listed 150 to 200 TCR beta chains as associated with cytomegalovirus. HLA typing was unavailable for some donors at each locus, so association tests used only the typed subset. A later analysis found that most CMV-associated TCR beta chains appeared HLA-restricted, with HLA associations seemingly driven largely by CMV exposure. In a later genetic analysis, fewer N-insertions in productive TCRs were reported among donors in an Asian-associated ancestry cluster than the approximately 670-donor mean. The earlier analysis of a few hundred of the donors excluded roughly 16 rarely observed V segments, including chromosome 9 orphons, because counts were too low. Most TCR sequences were seen in very few donors, while some public TCRs were found in many individuals. When HLA alleles, especially DR and DQ, strongly co-occurred, attributing TCR associations to individual alleles was difficult. In vitro tests confirmed that a few of the cytomegalovirus-associated TCR beta chains recognize cytomegalovirus antigens. A later analysis found that TCR association rates varied across HLA loci, with DRB1 alleles showing the most associated TCRs and HLA-C alleles the fewest. In a later analysis, some 18,000 TCR beta sequences were associated with specific HLA alleles at a false discovery rate of 0.05. The cohort was sequenced for TCR beta chains only, and without alpha or paired-chain data the features that could be detected were limited. The classifier was reported to diagnose cytomegalovirus status with high specificity and sensitivity in both the original and validation cohorts. Roughly uniform sequencing depth across donors was assumed in presence/absence analyses, although this assumption may not hold. CMV serostatus was the only immune exposure information available for the cohort. Correlated functional status among segregating V segments might be attributable to linkage disequilibrium, but an unknown experimental factor could not be ruled out. A group of highly shared sequence variants was considered likely to be a technical artifact of the sequencing pipeline. The 87-base-pair reads could not distinguish some IMGT-functional V segments, including TRBV6-2 and TRBV6-3, so those segments were excluded. In a later analysis, HLA-associated TCR beta chains were found to be more clonally expanded and to have lower generation probabilities than equally common non-associated chains. A further reported finding was that TCR beta sequences accurately predicted the HLA-A and HLA-B alleles for most subjects in the first cohort. In a later analysis, several top co-occurrence clusters were reported to appear linked to parvovirus B19, influenza, CMV and Epstein-Barr virus. Broadly in line with IMGT annotations, most TCR beta V segments showed up in productive rearrangements about 87% or about 30% of the time in an earlier analysis of approximately 600 of the donors.

The cohort was made up of several hundred healthy bone marrow donors. At the time of sampling, all cohort members were nominally healthy, though unrecorded immune exposures were likely present. The donor tested CMV seronegative and was one of the 352 seronegative cohort members. A peripheral blood sample was collected from each donor, and TCR beta sequencing was performed on peripheral blood mononuclear cells. The Qiagen DNeasy Blood Extraction Kit was used to extract genomic DNA from the blood cell samples. The CDR3, from cysteine to phenylalanine, totals 14 residues. Only the CDR3 DNA stays, 42 bases, in frame from base 1. Relative to germline, V is 0 bases shorter and J is 1 base shorter, with 7 bases between their ends. For CDR1 and CDR2, the germline V gene (reference sequence) lists SGHNT and YYREEE. The library came from the immunoSEQ multiplex PCR assay. The multiplex PCR relied on a mix of 60 forward primers for TCR Vbeta segments and 13 reverse primers for TCR Jbeta segments. The CDR3 region of rearranged TCR beta genes was amplified from genomic DNA by a multiplex PCR assay. The amplified TCR beta libraries were sequenced on the Illumina HiSeq System as 87-base-pair reads. The authors processed their data as follows. In a later analysis, tens of millions of unique TCR beta chains were counted across the 666 repertoires, and about 9.9 million of these chains were shared by at least two donors. Raw reads were error-corrected and collapsed into unique sequences with a nearest-neighbor algorithm that merged closely related sequences to remove PCR and sequencing errors. To assign V, D and J gene segments, CDR3 sequences were aligned to IMGT reference sequences. For a sequence to be retained, at least a six-nucleotide match to both a V gene segment and a J gene segment was required. A rearrangement was called productive if the CDR3 had no stop codons and remained in frame with V and J, and every other rearrangement was called non-productive. CDR3 was defined according to IMGT convention as the region running from the second conserved V-encoded cysteine to the conserved J-encoded phenylalanine. The earlier analysis of about 590 of the donors excluded sequences that lacked an unambiguous match to a single V gene segment. In an earlier analysis of several hundred of the donors, V segments were called functional above 56.7% productive rearrangements and were called segregating when the between-donor standard deviation exceeded 5%. A statistical classification framework was built for diagnosing cytomegalovirus status from the catalog of TCR beta chain sequences. In a later analysis, TCR nucleotide sequences were compared against IMGT/GENE-DB human TR gene sequences so that V and J genes could be assigned. Using the TCRdist pipeline, a later analysis assigned CDR3 sequences along with most-parsimonious VDJ recombination scenarios. In a later analysis, every TCR beta chain was defined by the combination of its CDR3 amino acid sequence and its V-gene family, and reads without a unique V-gene family were dropped. As a way to deal with suspected cross-contamination and a sequencing artifact, a later analysis dropped roughly 600 nucleotide sequences that were highly shared and had low generation probability. For each public chain, a later analysis derived a clonal expansion index from normalized ranks of inferred template counts within each repertoire. In a later analysis, generation probabilities were computed using a VDJ recombination model fitted to out-of-frame rearrangements, and the results were checked against IGoR. A later analysis scored TCR-TCR, TCR-HLA and TCR-CMV co-occurrence with hypergeometric tests, applying a repertoire-size bias correction to TCR pairs. To estimate false discovery rates, a later analysis permuted the HLA or CMV assignments 20 times. In a later analysis, co-occurring TCRs were grouped using DBSCAN, and TCRdist sequence similarity was added for clustering within HLA-allele-positive subsets. Repertoires with fewer than 30,000 or more than 120,000 public chains, plus five repertoires with anomalous nucleotide sharing, were excluded from co-occurrence clustering. The table was pulled from immuneACCESS by TCRdb, which kept in-frame rearrangements only. Such tables lose some clones; where checked, under half of the loss comes from unresolved V genes, and the rest has no known cause. Clonal size and the V and J genes are those of that table, whereas D and trimming came from the DNA. The table for this sample lists some 130,000 clones; 77% of them were counted only once. Of the sample, approximately 3.8% is held by the ten largest clones.

Regarding this clone: It has no known antigen specificity. Within one base of it there is no much larger clone, and no base qualities were kept.

The material sequenced was PBMCs. This TCR was sampled from a male donor in good health and CMV-seronegative. The chain employs TRBV5-4 and TRBJ1-1; a tentative D call is TRBD1 (5 bases match). The bases are TGTGCCAGCAGCTTGGACAGGTCGAACACTGAAGCTTTCTTT. It translates to CASSLDRSNTEAFF.